Many counts were recorded for the clone carrying this T cell receptor (beta chain). As for time point: persistent/refractory GD, antithyroid drugs over 5 years with positive TRAb. TCR sequences were obtained from RNA taken from PBMCs. This entry is derived from a study of regulatory T cells in long-lasting Graves disease. According to the study, TCR beta libraries were built with iRepertoire HTBI primers and CDR3-region Arm-PCR. TCRdb re-called the multiplex PCR reads through MiXCR, storing one row per CDR3 protein. This sample has under 450,000 distinct CDR3 sequences, with around 23% found just once. This receptor was obtained from a woman aged 40 to 50 with Graves disease. Sequenced material: peripheral blood mononuclear cells (PBMCs), taken when the disease was refractory, from a patient treated with antithyroid drugs.

The CDR3 reads CASSLSPTAEAFF. As DNA, the CDR3 is TGTGCCAGCAGCCTAAGCCCGACAGCAGAAGCTTTCTTT. The chain is built from TRBV3-1 and TRBJ1-1, with D possibly matching TRBD1 (5 bases). This CDR3 spans 13 amino acids. V gave up 4 bases and J gave up 8 bases, with 14 bases separating them. Germline loops: CDR1 LGHDT, CDR2 YNNKEL (reference sequence). The whole variable domain, filled in from reference TRBV3-1 and TRBJ1-1, reads DTAVSQTPKYLVTQMGNDKSIKCEQNLGHDTMYWYKQDSKKFLKIMFSYNNKELIINETVPNRFSPKSPDKAHLNLHINSLELGDSAVYFCASSLSPTAEAFFGQGTRLTVV.